A selection of T cell receptor beta chains follows, all from one sample in a study of shared clonotypes between healthy human individuals. The method was immunoSEQ multiplex PCR; TCRdb's version includes in-frame clones alone and lacks a portion of them. The sample has fewer than 600,000 clones; more than 75% are singletons. Sequencing was done on a sample of PBMCs. The receptors were sampled from a woman in her 40s in good health. Some clones in this sample may be carry-over from other donors' samples. Each CDR3 is given with its conserved first and last residue. The order of the fields is V gene, D gene, J gene, clone size, CDR3 DNA, CDR3 protein. The D gene is left open where the match is weak. Size values are once, few and many counts, or a class for expanded clones, and some rows have none.

TRBV18	TRBD2	TRBJ2-7	.	TGTGCCAGCTCACCGGGACTAGCGGGAGGCTACTACGAGCAGTACTTC	CASSPGLAGGYYEQYF
TRBV5-6	.	TRBJ2-1	.	TGTGCCAGCAGCGCTTATACCGCAGGTGGGGTACAGAACAATGAGCAGTTCTTC	CASSAYTAGGVQNNEQFF
TRBV28	TRBD1	TRBJ1-5	.	TGTGCCAGCAGTCCGACAGGGATTGTTCAGCCCCAGCATTTT	CASSPTGIVQPQHF
TRBV5-6	.	TRBJ2-2	few	TGTGCCAGCAGCTTGGTGGCTGGCGGGGAGCTGTTTTTT	CASSLVAGGELFF
TRBV30	TRBD2	TRBJ2-2	.	TGTGCCGGAGGGAGCGGGAGGGCCACCGGGGAGCTGTTTTTT	CAGGSGRATGELFF
TRBV5-1	TRBD1	TRBJ1-1	once	TGCGCCAGCAGCTTGGGGGACAGGGCGGGAGCTTTCTTT	CASSLGDRAGAFF
TRBV7-2	.	TRBJ1-1	few	TGTGCCAGCAGCTACCGATCGAAGGGGGTGGCTTTCTTT	CASSYRSKGVAFF
TRBV29-1	TRBD1	TRBJ2-7	.	TGCAGCGCCATGGGACAGGCCTACGAGCAGTACTTC	CSAMGQAYEQYF
TRBV5-1	.	TRBJ1-2	.	TGCGCCAGCAGCTTGGGGGGGATCGGCTATGGCTACACCTTC	CASSLGGIGYGYTF
TRBV7-9	TRBD1	TRBJ2-7	.	TGTGCCAGCAGCCAAAAGTCCCCAGGGGGCCTTGACGAGCAGTACTTC	CASSQKSPGGLDEQYF
TRBV28	.	TRBJ1-5	few	TGTGCCAGCAGAAGGAGTAGGTTAAGGGCCCGGCAGCCCCAGCATTTT	CASRRSRLRARQPQHF
TRBV28	.	TRBJ1-1	.	TGTGCCAGCAGTCCCAACCCAGGGGAGGGCACTGAAGCTTTCTTT	CASSPNPGEGTEAFF